Presented here are 30 T cell receptor beta chains from one specimen sequenced in a study of beta chain features in type 1 diabetes. Sequencing targeted expressed TCRB transcripts, as all isolated RNA had been reverse transcribed. Assay: immunoSEQ multiplex PCR; the TCRdb copy retains only in-frame clones and omits some. The sample carries 250,000 to 400,000 clones, 12% to 15% recorded once. The sequenced sample consisted of central memory CD4+ T cells from blood. The receptors shown here come from a man younger than 40 in good health.

This chain links TRBV7-2 with TRBJ1-4, with D possibly being TRBD1 (6 bases). This CDR3 comprises 14 residues. Per germline, CDR1 SGHTA and CDR2 FQGNSA. The V end was cut by 4 bases, the J end by 3 bases, with 9 bases between. CDR3 sequence (DNA): TGTGCCAGCAGCTACGGACAGCCTAATGAAAAACTGTTTTTT. It encodes CASSYGQPNEKLFF.

The rearrangement uses TRBV7-3 and TRBJ2-3; the match to TRBD1 covers 9 bases. This CDR3 comprises 17 residues. Trimming removed 2 bases from V and 2 bases from J; junction bases left unmatched: 8. Germline CDR1 and CDR2: SGHTA and FQGTGA. CDR3 nucleotides: TGTGCCAGCAGCTTAGCAGGGACAGGGATACACACAGATACGCAGTATTTT. Protein product: CASSLAGTGIHTDTQYF.

This chain connects TRBV11-2 to TRBJ2-3, with D tentatively TRBD2 (5 bases). The CDR3 runs to 15 residues. In germline, CDR1 is SGHAT, CDR2 FQNNGV. Trimming cost V 5 bases and J 8 bases, with 20 bases left between them. CDR3: CASSPWAVKGGTQYF. CDR3 sequence (DNA): TGTGCCAGCAGCCCATGGGCTGTTAAAGGAGGTACGCAGTATTTT.

This clone was counted a few times. J is TRBJ1-1 and V is TRBV27, with a tentative D call TRBD1 (5 bases). Looked up from germline, CDR1 is MNHEY and CDR2 is SMNVEV (reference sequence). Trimming left V 3 bases short and J 1 base short, with 12 bases between. This CDR3 is 15 amino acids long. The CDR3 coding sequence is TGTGCCAGCAGTTTGATGGCGGGGGGGAACACTGAAGCTTTCTTT. Encoded protein: CASSLMAGGNTEAFF.

This chain joins TRBV6-1 and TRBJ1-1, with unresolved D. V was cut by 3 bases and J by 6 bases, with 14 bases left in between. Germline V gene lookup returns CDR1 MNHNS and CDR2 SASEGT. This CDR3 has 14 residues. This CDR3 is CASSDSYPGAEAFF. CDR3 DNA sequence: TGTGCCAGCAGTGACTCCTACCCGGGAGCTGAAGCTTTCTTT.

Comments on this clone: This CDR3 is also generated by other DNA sequences in the sample. The chain carries TRBV18 and TRBJ1-2; 9 nucleotides align to TRBD1. The CDR3 runs to 13 residues. Germline V gene lookup returns CDR1 KGHSH and CDR2 LQKENI. V lost 6 bases, J lost 3 bases, and 2 bases stayed unmatched. The CDR3, as DNA: TGTGCCAGCTCCCGACAGGGGGACTATGGCTACACCTTC. As protein: CASSRQGDYGYTF.

The rearrangement links TRBV14 to TRBJ2-3; D not resolved. Germline V gives CDR1 SGHDN, CDR2 FVKESK. The V and J ends lost 2 bases and 3 bases respectively, with 9 bases between them. The CDR3 has 14 residues. DNA for the CDR3: TGTGCCAGCAGCCAACAGGAGAGGACAGATACGCAGTATTTT. This codes for CASSQQERTDTQYF.

This clone was counted between two and nine times. This sequence joins TRBV7-9 and TRBJ2-4; 7 nucleotides agree with TRBD1. The CDR3 covers 14 residues. The ends lost 5 bases at V and 8 bases at J; junction bases unmatched: 9. From germline, CDR1 is SEHNR and CDR2 FQNEAQ (reference sequence). CDR3 DNA: TGTGCCAGCAGCCTGACAGGGAATACAGACATTCAGTACTTC. This codes for CASSLTGNTDIQYF. The full variable domain, rest sourced from reference TRBV7-9 and TRBJ2-4, is DTGVSQNPRHKITKRGQNVTFRCDPISEHNRLYWYRQTLGQGPEFLTYFQNEAQLEKSRLLSDRFSAERPKGSFSTLEIQRTEQGDSAMYLCASSLTGNTDIQYFGAGTRLSVL.

The chain recombines TRBV5-4 with TRBJ2-1; D is unresolved. This CDR3 contains 13 residues. V shed 2 bases and J shed 10 bases, with 13 bases lying between them. Germline V gene lookup returns CDR1 SGHNT and CDR2 YYREEE (reference sequence). This CDR3 is CASSLGSKTEQFF. The CDR3 DNA is TGTGCCAGCAGCTTAGGGTCGAAGACCGAGCAGTTCTTC.

This clone has a count of ten or more. This rearrangement joins TRBV21-1 to TRBJ1-1. TRBV21-1 is a pseudogene. The CDR3 is made up of 10 amino acids. This CDR3 reads CASSGAEAFF. The CDR3 DNA is TGTGCCAGCAGCGGGGCTGAAGCTTTCTTT.

The sample holds a few counts of this clone. The V call is TRBV6-1, the J call TRBJ2-1; the D is unclear. The CDR3 is 11 residues long. Germline V CDR1 and CDR2: MNHNS, SASEGT. The ends were cut back, 1 base at V and 8 bases at J, with 3 bases in the middle. CDR3 amino acids: CASSEGDEQFF. The DNA of the CDR3 is TGTGCCAGCAGTGAAGGGGATGAGCAGTTCTTC.

The table lists this clone with many counts. V and J are TRBV14 and TRBJ2-7; D uncertain. The CDR3 length is 13 residues. V gave up 1 base and J gave up 3 bases, with 7 bases separating them. From germline, CDR1 is SGHDN and CDR2 FVKESK. The CDR3 nucleotides are TGTGCCAGCAGCCAAGTATCGGGCTACGAGCAGTACTTC. Translated: CASSQVSGYEQYF.

This clone was counted a few times. The chain carries TRBV7-2 and TRBJ2-3, with TRBD2 identical over 8 bases. Germline V gives CDR1 SGHTA, CDR2 FQGNSA. The CDR3 totals 14 residues. The V gene end was trimmed by 6 bases and the J gene end by 8 bases; junction bases not matched to a gene: 10. In nucleotides, the CDR3 is TGTGCCAGCAGTTTCCGGGAGGGAGGGGGTACGCAGTATTTT. Amino acids: CASSFREGGGTQYF. The full variable domain, completed using reference TRBV7-2 and TRBJ2-3, is GAGVSQSPSNKVTEKGKDVELRCDPISGHTALYWYRQSLGQGLEFLIYFQGNSAPDKSGLPSDRFSAERTGGSVSTLTIQRTQQEDSAVYLCASSFREGGGTQYFGPGTRLTVL.

The chain carries TRBV10-1 and TRBJ2-7; TRBD2 is a possible D gene (6 bases). The germline V and J ends were trimmed by 5 bases and 2 bases, with 10 bases remaining between them. The CDR3 is made up of 13 amino acids. CDR1 is WNHNN, CDR2 SYGVQD, per germline (reference sequence). The CDR3 region has the DNA TGCGCCAGCAGTCTGGGACTCACCTACGAGCAGTACTTC. It yields the protein CASSLGLTYEQYF.

This clone was seen more than once but under ten times. This rearrangement joins TRBV27 to TRBJ2-7, with a possible D match to TRBD1 (6 bases). Between the trimmed V and J ends, which lost 3 bases and 2 bases, there was a span of 8 bases. Germline V lookup: CDR1 MNHEY, CDR2 SMNVEV (reference sequence). This CDR3 has 13 amino acids. The CDR3 is CASSFQGTYEQYF. CDR3 DNA: TGTGCCAGCAGTTTTCAGGGGACCTACGAGCAGTACTTC.

CDR3 residues: CASGASRTGSGYGYTF. For the CDR3, the DNA is TGTGCCAGTGGAGCCTCACGGACAGGCTCCGGCTATGGCTACACCTTC. V and J are TRBV6-6 and TRBJ1-2, with 7 bases that match TRBD1. The CDR3 consists of 16 residues. Germline lookup yields CDR1 MNHNY and CDR2 SVGAGI (reference sequence). J was trimmed by 4 bases and V by 9 bases; bases with no gene match: 17.

The chain joins TRBV2 to TRBJ2-3, with TRBD2 as a possible D gene (5 bases). This CDR3 spans 16 amino acids. V gave up 8 bases and J gave up 1 base, with 19 bases separating them. The germline V gene has CDR1 SNHLY and CDR2 FYNNEI. The CDR3 is CASLRSAPGGTDTQYF. In DNA, the CDR3 is TGTGCCAGCCTAAGGTCAGCTCCCGGGGGCACAGATACGCAGTATTTT.

The chain couples TRBV28 to TRBJ2-7, with 12 bases matching TRBD2. Germline CDR1 and CDR2: MDHEN and SYDVKM. The trim removed 6 bases at V and 1 base at J, leaving 16 bases unmatched. This CDR3 spans 19 amino acids. The CDR3 loop is CASSLPPSGLAGSSYEQYF. The CDR3 bases are TGTGCCAGCAGCTTACCCCCCTCCGGACTAGCGGGGTCTTCCTACGAGCAGTACTTC.

This clone has more than one count but fewer than ten. The chain uses TRBV19 and TRBJ2-1; D unclear. The germline V gene has CDR1 LNHDA and CDR2 SQIVND (reference sequence). This CDR3 spans 11 amino acids. Trimming cost V 2 bases and J 10 bases, with 6 bases left between them. In DNA form, the CDR3 reads TGTGCCAGTAGTATAAAGGCCGAGCAGTTCTTC. This translates into CASSIKAEQFF.

On this clone itself: This could be a read error, since a much larger clone is one nucleotide away. Other DNA sequences from this sample encode an identical CDR3 as well. The CDR3 DNA is TGCGCCAGCAGCCAAGGATCAGGATTCACAGATACGCAGTATTTT. It yields the protein CASSQGSGFTDTQYF. V and J are TRBV4-1 and TRBJ2-3; D not certain. V lost 1 base to trimming and J lost 2 bases, with 10 bases between them. CDR1 is MGHRA and CDR2 is YSYEKL in the germline V gene. The CDR3 loop spans 15 amino acids.

The chain carries TRBV18 and TRBJ2-3, with 11 bases matching TRBD2. CDR1 is KGHSH and CDR2 is LQKENI in the germline V gene. The CDR3 covers 16 residues. With V trimmed by 5 bases and J by 6 bases, 10 bases remained unmatched. The CDR3 sequence: CASSSPSGGPKDTQYF. The CDR3 bases are TGTGCCAGCTCATCCCCTAGCGGGGGGCCGAAGGATACGCAGTATTTT.

This clone was seen only a few times. The chain joins TRBV7-2 to TRBJ1-1; unclear D gene. Germline V lookup: CDR1 SGHTA, CDR2 FQGNSA. Trimming stripped 1 base from V and 5 bases from J, with 8 bases between. There are 13 residues in the CDR3. Written as DNA, the CDR3 is TGTGCCAGCAGCTTAGGACCCTTTACTGAAGCTTTCTTT. It codes for CASSLGPFTEAFF. Full variable domain (rest looked up from reference TRBV7-2 and TRBJ1-1): GAGVSQSPSNKVTEKGKDVELRCDPISGHTALYWYRQSLGQGLEFLIYFQGNSAPDKSGLPSDRFSAERTGGSVSTLTIQRTQQEDSAVYLCASSLGPFTEAFFGQGTRLTVV.

The table lists this clone with a few counts. This sequence joins TRBV6-1 and TRBJ1-5, with a possible D match to TRBD1 (5 bases). Per the germline V gene, CDR1 is MNHNS and CDR2 is SASEGT. CDR3 size: 14 residues. V was trimmed by 4 bases and J by 6 bases, leaving 13 bases between them. The CDR3 DNA reads TGTGCCAGCAGTGTTGGGCAGGGTGTTCAGCCCCAGCATTTT. Its translation: CASSVGQGVQPQHF.

This chain uses TRBV5-1 with TRBJ2-3; D is uncertain. Germline-derived CDR1 and CDR2 are SGHRS and YFSETQ. V was trimmed by 1 base and J by 1 base, leaving 10 bases between them. The CDR3 contains 15 residues. The CDR3 nucleotides read TGCGCCAGCAGCTTGAGTCAGGCCCGCACAGATACGCAGTATTTT. This codes for CASSLSQARTDTQYF. The full variable domain, in which reference TRBV5-1 and TRBJ2-3 provide the parts outside the CDR3, is KAGVTQTPRYLIKTRGQQVTLSCSPISGHRSVSWYQQTPGQGLQFLFEYFSETQRNKGNFPGRFSGRQFSNSRSEMNVSTLELGDSALYLCASSLSQARTDTQYFGPGTRLTVL.

Ten or more counts support this clone. This chain uses TRBV6-1 with TRBJ1-1; D call uncertain. CDR1 is MNHNS and CDR2 is SASEGT in the germline V gene. V lost 7 bases to trimming and J lost 11 bases, with 17 bases between them. This CDR3 has 12 residues. CDR3 loop: CASILWQRGAFF. For the CDR3, the DNA is TGTGCCAGCATACTTTGGCAGCGCGGCGCTTTCTTT.

This clone was observed a handful of times. As DNA, the CDR3 is TGTGCCAGCAACTCCGGGGAGACCCAGTACTTC. Encoded protein: CASNSGETQYF. The V and J genes are TRBV7-9 and TRBJ2-5; no clear D gene. V was pared by 7 bases and J by 5 bases, with 8 bases between. From germline, CDR1 is SEHNR and CDR2 FQNEAQ (reference sequence). This CDR3 has 11 residues.

This clone was picked up a small number of times. The chain employs TRBV11-2 and TRBJ2-5; D is uncertain. Trimming cost V 1 base and J 6 bases, with 6 bases left between them. Germline lookup yields CDR1 SGHAT and CDR2 FQNNGV. The length of the CDR3 is 12 residues. CDR3 bases: TGTGCCAGCAGCTTAGTGGTACAGACCCAGTACTTC. It translates to CASSLVVQTQYF.

This clone was observed a handful of times. The chain employs TRBV7-6 and TRBJ2-3; 11 bases map to TRBD2. V trimming: 5 bases; J trimming: 3 bases; junction bases outside the gene matches: 19. CDR3 length: 20 residues. Germline CDR1 SGHVS, CDR2 FNYEAQ. CDR3 residues: CASSQRAAVAGGTFTDTQYF. The CDR3 nucleotides read TGTGCCAGCAGCCAAAGGGCGGCGGTAGCGGGAGGGACATTTACAGATACGCAGTATTTT.

This clone was counted only a few times. An end of the junction differs from the germline gene, which may be a read error. This chain links TRBV7-7 with TRBJ2-5; D is ambiguous. CDR1 and CDR2 from the germline V gene are SSHAT and FNYEAQ (reference sequence). The CDR3 extends over 16 amino acids. The CDR3 spells CASSLGALAEQETQYF. DNA for the CDR3: TGTGCTAGCAGCTTAGGCGCCTTGGCGGAACAAGAGACCCAGTACTTC.

This clone was seen a few times. This chain joins TRBV5-8 and TRBJ1-4; D might be TRBD1 (5 bases). The ends were cut back, 2 bases at V and 8 bases at J, with 22 bases in the middle. The CDR3 has 17 residues. Per germline, CDR1 SGHTS and CDR2 YDEGEE. CDR3 in amino acids: CASSFGGWEDGVEKLFF. CDR3 bases: TGTGCCAGCAGCTTCGGGGGATGGGAAGACGGCGTAGAAAAACTGTTTTTT. Combining the CDR3 with reference TRBV5-8 and TRBJ1-4 gives the whole variable domain EAGVTQSPTHLIKTRGQQATLRCSPISGHTSVYWYQQALGLGLQFLLWYDEGEERNRGNFPPRFSGRQFPNYSSELNVNALELEDSALYLCASSFGGWEDGVEKLFFGSGTQLSVL.